The 15 T cell receptor beta chains presented below share a single source sample, sequenced in a study of CD4 and CD8 cells across lung adenocarcinoma regions. TCRdb called the PCR reads again in MiXCR, with one record for every CDR3 protein. The table lists approximately 11,000 distinct CDR3 sequences, 50% to 65% of them singletons. The sample comprised CD4+ T cells from the center of a lung tumor. These receptors were obtained from a male donor with lung adenocarcinoma. The CD4 and CD8 labels of this study may be unreliable.

A word on this clonotype: The final CDR3 position lacks the conserved phenylalanine or tryptophan, pointing to a likely read error. J is TRBJ2-5 and V is TRBV14; possibly TRBD1 or TRBD2 for D (7 bases each). The J call may be faulty, since TRBJ2-1 better matches the DNA end. The length of the CDR3 is 15 residues. The germline V gene has CDR1 SGHDN and CDR2 FVKESK. Written as DNA, the CDR3 is TGTGCCAGCAGCCAAGGGACTAGGGGGCAAAAGACCCAGTTCTCC. This translates into CASSQGTRGQKTQFS.

This clonotype was detected a few times. A read error may explain this, as a much larger clone is one base away. The rearrangement joins TRBV6-5 to TRBJ1-3; no clear D. The CDR3 consists of 15 residues. From germline, CDR1 is MNHEY and CDR2 SVGAGI. CDR3 bases: TGTGCCAACAGTTACAGACAACGAGCTGGAAACACCATATATTTT. It specifies CANSYRQRAGNTIYF.

The J gene is TRBJ2-1, the V gene TRBV12-3 or TRBV12-4, with TRBD2 identical over 12 bases. Near its end, the DNA agrees better with TRBJ2-7, so the J call may be wrong. The CDR3 is made up of 14 amino acids. The CDR3 protein is CASSRTSGTYEQYF. DNA of the CDR3: TGTGCCAGCAGTCGGACTAGCGGGACATACGAGCAGTACTTC.

The chain is built from TRBV6-2 or TRBV6-3 and TRBJ2-5; TRBD2 matches at 12 bases. The DNA end is a closer match to TRBJ2-7, so the J assignment may be wrong. The germline CDR1 and CDR2 sequences are MNHEY and SVGEGT. The CDR3 length is 17 residues. The CDR3 bases are TGTGCCAGCAGTTACTCGAGACTAGCGGGAGATCGATACGAGCAGTACTTC. Its translation is CASSYSRLAGDRYEQYF.

V is TRBV10-1 and J is TRBJ2-3, with no clear D. The CDR3 has 15 residues. CDR1 and CDR2 from the germline V gene are WNHNN and SYGVQD (reference sequence). With 0 bases removed from V and 3 bases from J, the gap between germline ends came to 10 bases. The CDR3 here is CASSESGLSTDTQYF. As DNA, the CDR3 is TGCGCCAGCAGTGAGTCAGGTTTAAGTACAGATACGCAGTATTTT.

A few counts support this clonotype. This chain joins TRBV10-1 and TRBJ2-5; 7 bases are shared with TRBD1. Germline V gives CDR1 WNHNN, CDR2 SYGVQD (reference sequence). The CDR3 spans 16 residues. V shed 3 bases and J 5 bases; nucleotides not matched to a gene: 12. The CDR3 coding sequence is TGCGCCAGCAGTGAATTGCGAGACAGGGAAGAGGAGACCCAGTACTTC. Translating it yields CASSELRDREEETQYF.

The chain couples TRBV6-1 to TRBJ2-4; 8 positions match TRBD2. Judging by the DNA end, TRBJ2-7 fits better; the J call may be wrong. Germline CDR1 reads MNHNS; CDR2 reads SASEGT. This CDR3 has 14 amino acids. This chain's CDR3 is CASSRSGSLNEQYF. The CDR3 DNA reads as TGTGCCAGCAGCCGGAGCGGGAGTCTAAACGAGCAGTACTTC.

Points on this clonotype: This could be a read error, since a much larger clone is one nucleotide away. The conserved phenylalanine or tryptophan is not found at the CDR3 terminus, so this likely reflects a read error. The chain couples TRBV7-8 to TRBJ2-1; TRBD2 matches at 8 bases. V was clipped by 8 bases and J by 0 bases; unmatched bases: 9. This CDR3 is 16 amino acids long. CDR1 and CDR2 from the germline V gene are SGHVS and FQNEAQ. CDR3 DNA: TGTGCCAGCGAGCGGGGGCCTTTCAGCTCCTACAATGAGCAGTTCTCC. It translates to CASERGPFSSYNEQFS.

This clonotype counts as medium-sized. The chain combines TRBV6-1 with TRBJ2-3; D is possibly TRBD2 (6 bases). V lost 4 bases and J lost 2, with 13 bases in between. CDR3 length equals 15 residues. Germline V gene lookup returns CDR1 MNHNS and CDR2 SASEGT. DNA for the CDR3: TGTGCCAGCAGTGCTGGAGGGACCCACACAGATACGCAGTATTTT. Its protein product is CASSAGGTHTDTQYF.

This clonotype is medium-sized by share. The V call is TRBV10-3, the J call TRBJ1-2; no clear D. The V end was cut by 0 bases, the J end by 2 bases, with 10 bases between. Germline CDR1 is ENHRY and CDR2 is SYGVKD. The CDR3 runs 15 residues. CDR3 loop: CAISESNNPNYGYTF. The CDR3 DNA is TGTGCCATCAGTGAGTCAAACAACCCCAACTATGGCTACACCTTC.

This clonotype was found many times. J is TRBJ1-5 and V is TRBV7-6; possible D gene TRBD1, 5 bases. The CDR3 runs 12 residues. Germline values: CDR1 SGHVS, CDR2 FNYEAQ. V dropped 3 bases and J dropped 5 bases, with 5 bases sitting between them. The CDR3 sequence: CASSFRDQPQHF. DNA of the CDR3: TGTGCCAGCAGCTTCAGGGATCAGCCCCAGCATTTT. The variable domain in full, with the rest retrieved from reference TRBV7-6 and TRBJ1-5, is GAGVSQSPRYKVTKRGQDVALRCDPISGHVSLYWYRQALGQGPEFLTYFNYEAQQDKSGLPNDRFSAERPEGSISTLTIQRTEQRDSAMYRCASSFRDQPQHFGDGTRLSIL.

This clonotype was seen ten or more times. A clone one base away is much larger, so this may be a read error. The chain joins TRBV6-1 to TRBJ2-4; possibly TRBD2 for D (5 bases). Germline V gene data show CDR1 as MNHNS and CDR2 as SASEGT. V lost 2 bases to trimming and J lost 13 bases, with 18 bases between them. The CDR3 is made up of 14 amino acids. CDR3 region: CASSEPPFGGEQYF. The CDR3 DNA follows: TGTGCCAGCAGTGAACCTCCCTTTGGAGGTGAGCAGTACTTC.

This clonotype ranks as medium-sized. The chain joins TRBV6-5 to TRBJ2-2; D unresolved. Germline V gene data show CDR1 as MNHEY and CDR2 as SVGAGI. V lost 2 bases, J lost 9 bases, and 13 bases lay in between. This CDR3 has 14 amino acids. Here the CDR3 reads CASSYVGLSRELFF. Here the CDR3 DNA reads TGTGCCAGCAGTTACGTCGGTTTGTCTCGGGAGCTGTTTTTT.

V usage is TRBV10-1 and J usage is TRBJ2-1; 9 bases are a match to TRBD1. J gave up 6 bases and V 5 bases, and 5 bases lay outside the gene matches. CDR3 size: 14 residues. Germline CDR1 and CDR2: WNHNN and SYGVQD (reference sequence). CDR3 protein: CASSKMGQGNEQFF. DNA of the CDR3: TGCGCCAGCAGTAAAATGGGACAGGGCAATGAGCAGTTCTTC.

The chain couples TRBV6-1 to TRBJ2-4; the match to TRBD1 covers 8 bases. CDR1 is MNHNS, CDR2 SASEGT, per germline. The ends lost 5 bases at V and 8 bases at J; junction bases unmatched: 8. This CDR3 spans 14 amino acids. The CDR3 is CASSPTGEVYIQYF. The CDR3 DNA reads TGTGCCAGCAGTCCGACAGGGGAAGTATACATTCAGTACTTC.